These T cell receptor beta chains were read from a single sample in a study of OX40 agonist ivuxolimab in advanced cancers. Sequenced by immunoSEQ multiplex PCR; TCRdb stores in-frame clones only, minus some. The data contain about 50,000 clones, just under 95% of them singletons. Specimen: CD4+ or CD8+ T cells sorted from blood, collected in a trial of the OX40 agonist ivuxolimab. All receptors derive from an adult with an advanced solid tumor such as melanoma, head and neck, liver or kidney cancer. Both conserved end residues are part of each CDR3. The order of the fields is clone size, J gene, D gene, V gene, CDR3 DNA, CDR3 protein. The D gene is left open where the match is weak. A clone size is listed for some rows: how often the clone was seen (once, few, many), or a class if it is expanded.

>-|TRBJ2-1|TRBD2|TRBV10-3
TGTGCCATCAGGGAAGCGGGAGTAGAGCAGTTCTTC
CAIREAGVEQFF
>-|TRBJ2-1|-|TRBV27
TGTGCCAGCAGTTTAGGAGGAAATGAGCAGTTCTTC
CASSLGGNEQFF
>once|TRBJ2-7|-|TRBV10-3
TGTGCCGCCTGCGGGTTGGATGACGGCGAGCAGTACTTC
CAACGLDDGEQYF
>-|TRBJ2-1|-|TRBV4-1
TGCGCCAGCAGCCAAGTTAGCGTAGGGACAACCTACAATGAGCAGTTCTTC
CASSQVSVGTTYNEQFF
>-|TRBJ2-7|TRBD2|TRBV27
TGTGCCAGCAGTCAACAGATGCTGGGACTAGCGGGAGTTCCGCAGTACTTC
CASSQQMLGLAGVPQYF
>-|TRBJ2-3|TRBD2|TRBV4-3
TGCGCCAGCAGCCAAGAGACTAGCGGGATCAACACAGATACGCAGTATTTT
CASSQETSGINTDTQYF
>once|TRBJ2-7|TRBD2|TRBV13
TGTGCCAGCAGCGGTCCGGGACTAGGCTACGAGCAGTACTTC
CASSGPGLGYEQYF
>-|TRBJ1-1|-|TRBV19
TGTGCCAGTAGCCTGTTGTCAGGCGGGAACACTGAAGCTTTCTTT
CASSLLSGGNTEAFF
>-|TRBJ1-5|TRBD1|TRBV7-8
TGTGCCAGCAGCTTAGAACGCGACAGGGGGCTTTATAGCAATCAGCCCCAGCATTTT
CASSLERDRGLYSNQPQHF
>-|TRBJ2-7|-|TRBV27
TGTGCCAGCAGTCCTTCTCAGGGTTCCATCCCCTACGAGCAGTACTTC
CASSPSQGSIPYEQYF
>-|TRBJ2-7|TRBD2|TRBV5-1
TGCGCCAGCAGCTTGTGGACTAGCGGGAGTGGAGAGCAGTACTTC
CASSLWTSGSGEQYF
>-|TRBJ1-2|TRBD1|TRBV13
TGTGCCAGCAGCTCCCGGGATACCCGCTGGACAGGGGGCGAAGTCTATGGCTACACCTTC
CASSSRDTRWTGGEVYGYTF
>-|TRBJ2-1|TRBD1|TRBV7-9
TGTGCCAGCAGCTTGATGACAGGGGATTACAATGAGCAGTTCTTC
CASSLMTGDYNEQFF
>-|TRBJ2-7|TRBD1|TRBV5-6
TGTGCCAGCAGCGGACCGGGACAGGGCTACGAGCAGTACTTC
CASSGPGQGYEQYF
>-|TRBJ2-5|TRBD2|TRBV5-4
TGTGCCAGCAGCTTGAAGGCGGGGGAGGAGACCCAGTACTTC
CASSLKAGEETQYF
>-|TRBJ2-3|TRBD2|TRBV18
TGTGCCAGCTCGACTAGCGGAACCCGAGGTACGCAGTATTTT
CASSTSGTRGTQYF
>-|TRBJ2-1|-|TRBV7-6
TGTGCCAGCAGCCCCGGGGGCAGCGGGAAACCCAATGAGCAGTTCTTC
CASSPGGSGKPNEQFF
>-|TRBJ2-1|TRBD1|TRBV19
TGTGCCAGTGGCGACAGGGCATTATACAATGAGCAGTTCTTC
CASGDRALYNEQFF
>-|TRBJ2-7|-|TRBV11-3
TGTGCCAGCAGCTTCCAAAGGGGGTACGAGCAGTACTTC
CASSFQRGYEQYF
>-|TRBJ2-3|TRBD1|TRBV6-5
TGTGCCAGCAGTTACTCGAGGACAGGGGGGGCAGATACGCAGTATTTT
CASSYSRTGGADTQYF
>-|TRBJ1-5|TRBD1|TRBV28
TGTGCCAGCAGTATGACAGGGGTCAATCAGCCCCAGCATTTT
CASSMTGVNQPQHF
>-|TRBJ1-1|TRBD1|TRBV7-2
TGTGCCAGCAGCTTGGGACAGGCTAACACTGAAGCTTTCTTT
CASSLGQANTEAFF
>-|TRBJ2-5|-|TRBV5-1
TGCGCCAGCAGCTTGTCTACAGGGTGGGGTCGCCAAGAGACCCAGTACTTC
CASSLSTGWGRQETQYF
>once|TRBJ2-1|-|TRBV4-3
TGCGCCAGCAGCCAAGCCTTCGGTTACAATGAGCAGTTCTTC
CASSQAFGYNEQFF
>many|TRBJ2-1|TRBD2|TRBV28
TGTGCCAGCTTCGGGACTAGCGGTTACAATGAGCAGTTCTTC
CASFGTSGYNEQFF
>-|TRBJ1-1|-|TRBV9
TGTGCCAGCAGCGTGGCCCTCCAGGGGAAGAACACTGAAGCTTTCTTT
CASSVALQGKNTEAFF
>-|TRBJ1-2|-|TRBV10-2
TGCGCCAGCGGGGTTACCAGATACTATGGCTACACCTTC
CASGVTRYYGYTF
>-|TRBJ2-1|-|TRBV10-2
TGCGCCAGCACCCCGACTAGCAGGGGAGGTCCCGAGCAGTTCTTC
CASTPTSRGGPEQFF
>few|TRBJ1-1|-|TRBV27
TGTGCCAGCCAGGGGCCGGACACTGAAGCTTTCTTT
CASQGPDTEAFF
>-|TRBJ2-1|TRBD1|TRBV13
TGTGCCAGCAGCTTTGCCCAGGGACAGTTCAATGAGCAGTTCTTC
CASSFAQGQFNEQFF
>-|TRBJ2-1|TRBD2|TRBV19
TGTGCCAGTAGTAGACTAGCGGGAGGTCACAATGAGCAGTTCTTC
CASSRLAGGHNEQFF
>-|TRBJ1-1|-|TRBV28
TGTGCCAGCAGCCCCGTTCAGTACACTGAAGCTTTCTTT
CASSPVQYTEAFF
>-|TRBJ2-1|TRBD2|TRBV6-5
TGTGCCAGCAGCCCCCTGAGCGGGAGGTGGGGTGAGCAGTTCTTC
CASSPLSGRWGEQFF
>-|TRBJ2-2|TRBD2|TRBV4-3
TGCGCCAGCAGCCAAGGTTCGCTAGCGGGAGAGTTGAACACCGGGGAGCTGTTTTTT
CASSQGSLAGELNTGELFF